This T cell receptor (beta chain) stems from a study of blood T cell repertoires in COVID-19. Study-level information: Donors in the United States, Italy and Spain gave samples during acute or convalescent COVID-19.

Authors' processing steps: Amplification from reference gene primers served as the basis for estimated nucleated cell counts. The table came from immunoSEQ multiplex PCR; TCRdb's copy has only in-frame clones and leaves some out. That table furnishes V, J and clone size, whereas the DNA furnished D and trimming. The data contain more than 13,000 clones, roughly 91% of them singletons. Trimming took 1 base from V and 4 from J, leaving 13 bases between them. The CDR3 is made up of 15 amino acids. CDR1 SGHTA and CDR2 FQGNSA come from the germline V gene. This chain links TRBV7-2 with TRBJ2-5, with D possibly matching TRBD2 (5 bases). Material for sequencing was peripheral blood. The receptor was derived from a woman aged 65 to 85 in a cohort sampled during active or convalescent COVID-19. The CDR3 DNA reads as TGTGCCAGCAGCTTAGATGTCGGGGTATCAGAGACCCAGTACTTC. Its translation is CASSLDVGVSETQYF.